A selection of T cell receptor beta chains follows, all from one sample in a study of T cell responses to AZD1222 COVID-19 vaccine. Data came from immunoSEQ multiplex PCR; TCRdb stores just in-frame clones and leaves some out. This sample has about 110,000 clones, with 75% to 90% found just once. The sample here was peripheral blood, taken on day 0 of AZD1222 vaccination. The source is an adult in good health. CDR3s include the opening cysteine and the closing phenylalanine or tryptophan. The D gene is left open where the match is weak. The listing skips clone size in some rows; elsewhere it reads once, few, many or a size class.

size | D | J | V | DNA | CDR3
- | TRBD1 | TRBJ1-2 | TRBV6-6 | TGTGCCAGCAGTTTCGGACAGGGGGTGGGCTATGGCTACACCTTC | CASSFGQGVGYGYTF
- | - | TRBJ1-5 | TRBV21-1 | TGTGCCAGCAGCAAAACTCGTCAGCCCCAGCATTTT | CASSKTRQPQHF
- | - | TRBJ1-1 | TRBV5-1 | TGCGCCAGCAGCTTGGTAGCAGACACGGAAGCTTTCTTT | CASSLVADTEAFF
- | - | TRBJ1-4 | TRBV4-1 | TGCGCCAGCAGCCAAGATACCCCCAGGGTTGGTGAAAAACTGTTTTTT | CASSQDTPRVGEKLFF
- | - | TRBJ1-5 | TRBV6-4 | TGTGCCAGCAGTTTGACGACCAATCAGCCCCAGCATTTT | CASSLTTNQPQHF
few | TRBD1 | TRBJ1-1 | TRBV6-5 | TGTGCCAGCAGTTACTCCCCGGGGACAGCCAACACTGAAGCTTTCTTT | CASSYSPGTANTEAFF
- | - | TRBJ2-3 | TRBV25-1 | TGTGCCAGCAGTGGGGGGTTCAGCACAGATACGCAGTATTTT | CASSGGFSTDTQYF
- | - | TRBJ1-1 | TRBV19 | TGTGCCAGTAGTATGGTAACGGGGAGCCTGAACACTGAAGCTTTCTTT | CASSMVTGSLNTEAFF
- | - | TRBJ1-4 | TRBV28 | TGTGCCAGCAGGGCACAGGGTGGGGTTTGGTTTGGTCTGTTTTTT | CASRAQGGVWFGLFF
- | - | TRBJ1-2 | TRBV7-9 | TGTGCCAGCAGCTCGTCGGCAGGGTTCTCTAACTATGGCTACACCTTC | CASSSSAGFSNYGYTF
- | - | TRBJ2-7 | TRBV7-8 | TGTGCCAGCAGCCTAAAGGGCTACGAGCAGTACTTC | CASSLKGYEQYF
once | - | TRBJ1-6 | TRBV28 | TGTGCCAGCAGGCCGACAGTTAGCTCCTATAATTCACCCCTCCACTTT | CASRPTVSSYNSPLHF
- | - | TRBJ1-1 | TRBV11-2 | TGTGCCAGCAGCTTAGCGGGGAGGGAAGCTTTCTTT | CASSLAGREAFF
- | TRBD2 | TRBJ2-1 | TRBV6-5 | TGTGCCAGCAGAAGACTAGCGGGATCGAACAATGAGCAGTTCTTC | CASRRLAGSNNEQFF
- | TRBD1 | TRBJ1-1 | TRBV25-1 | TGTGCCAGCAGTGACCGACAGGGGACATACACTGAAGCTTTCTTT | CASSDRQGTYTEAFF
- | - | TRBJ1-5 | TRBV29-1 | TGCAGCGTCCGATTCCCAGGGCGGAGCAATCAGCCCCAGCATTTT | CSVRFPGRSNQPQHF
- | - | TRBJ2-7 | TRBV7-2 | TGTGCCAGCAGCCCGGGACGTTACGAGCAGTACTTC | CASSPGRYEQYF
- | TRBD1 | TRBJ1-1 | TRBV9 | TGTGCCAGCAATAAGGCAGGGGGTAACACTGAAGCTTTCTTT | CASNKAGGNTEAFF
- | - | TRBJ1-2 | TRBV11-1 | TGTGCCAGCAGCCCCATCAGGGATCCCCTTGGCTACACCTTC | CASSPIRDPLGYTF
- | - | TRBJ2-4 | TRBV6-5 | TGTGCCAGCAGCTTGGACAGCAAAAACATTCAGTACTTC | CASSLDSKNIQYF
- | - | TRBJ1-1 | TRBV18 | TGTGCCAGCTCACCCCAAGGGGACACTGAAGCTTTCTTT | CASSPQGDTEAFF
- | - | TRBJ1-5 | TRBV19 | TGTGCCAGTAGTATAGATCCAACTAGCAATCAGCCCCAGCATTTT | CASSIDPTSNQPQHF
- | TRBD1 | TRBJ1-4 | TRBV5-1 | TGCGCCAGCAGCCCGGGACAGGGTAGGGAAAAACTGTTTTTT | CASSPGQGREKLFF